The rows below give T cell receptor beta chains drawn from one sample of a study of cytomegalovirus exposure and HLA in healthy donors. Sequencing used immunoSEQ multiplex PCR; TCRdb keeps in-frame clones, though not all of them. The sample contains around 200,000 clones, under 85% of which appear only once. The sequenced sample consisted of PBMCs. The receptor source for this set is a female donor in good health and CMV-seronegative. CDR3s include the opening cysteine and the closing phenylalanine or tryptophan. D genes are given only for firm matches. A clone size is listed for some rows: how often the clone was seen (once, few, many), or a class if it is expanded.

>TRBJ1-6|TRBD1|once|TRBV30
TGTGCCTGGAGTGTAACCAGGACAGGGGACGGGGGATCACCCCTCCACTTT
CAWSVTRTGDGGSPLHF
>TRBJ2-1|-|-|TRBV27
TGTGCCAGCAGTTTATCAGGCCAGGTCGGTGAGCAGTTCTTC
CASSLSGQVGEQFF
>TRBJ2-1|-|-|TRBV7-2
TGTGCCAGCAACCCCGGGCTAGCAAACAATGAGCAGTTCTTC
CASNPGLANNEQFF
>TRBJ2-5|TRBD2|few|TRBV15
TGTGCCACCACCTCCGGGAGGCAAGAGACCCAGTACTTC
CATTSGRQETQYF
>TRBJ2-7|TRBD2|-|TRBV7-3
TGTGCCAGCAGCTCACAACTGGGACTAGCGGCAAGGCAGTACTTC
CASSSQLGLAARQYF
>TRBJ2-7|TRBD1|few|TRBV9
TGTGCCAGCAGCGCGGAGACAGGGACGAACGAGCAGTACTTC
CASSAETGTNEQYF
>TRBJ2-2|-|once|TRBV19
TGTGCCAGTAGTATTAGGGGAAGAGACACCGGGGAGCTGTTTTTT
CASSIRGRDTGELFF
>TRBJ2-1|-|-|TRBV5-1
TGCGCCAGCAGCTTACTGAGCTCCTACAATGAGCAGTTCTTC
CASSLLSSYNEQFF
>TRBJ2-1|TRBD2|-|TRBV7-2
TGTGCCAGCAGCTTACTGCGGGGGGGCCTTAATGAGCAGTTCTTC
CASSLLRGGLNEQFF
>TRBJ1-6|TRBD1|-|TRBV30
TGTGCCTGGAGTTCGGGGACAGTCTCACCCCTCCACTTT
CAWSSGTVSPLHF
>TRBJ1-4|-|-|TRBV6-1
TGTGCCAGCACCATGATCGGGGGAGCTAATGAAAAACTGTTTTTT
CASTMIGGANEKLFF
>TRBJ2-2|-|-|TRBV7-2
TGTGCCAGCAGCTTTACAGGGCAAACCGGGGAGCTGTTTTTT
CASSFTGQTGELFF
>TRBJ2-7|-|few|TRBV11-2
TGTGCCAGCAGCTCCCCGACTATCCCTGCCTACGAGCAGTACTTC
CASSSPTIPAYEQYF
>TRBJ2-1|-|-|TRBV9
TGTGCCAGCAGCGTAGGAAGCAACAGCAATGAGCAGTTCTTC
CASSVGSNSNEQFF
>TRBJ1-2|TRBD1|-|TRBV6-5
TGTGCCAGCAGTTACTCAAGGGACAGGGGAGACTATGGCTACACCTTC
CASSYSRDRGDYGYTF
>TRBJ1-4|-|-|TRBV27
TGTGCCAGCAGTTTCCGGAGGGAAGCAACTAATGAAAAACTGTTTTTT
CASSFRREATNEKLFF
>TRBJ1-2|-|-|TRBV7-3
TGTGCCAGCAGCTTAAGGGACCGGGGGGATGGCTACACCTTC
CASSLRDRGDGYTF
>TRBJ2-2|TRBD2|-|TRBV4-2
TGTGCCAGCAGCCGAGAATTGACTAGCGAGAACACCGGGGAGCTGTTTTTT
CASSRELTSENTGELFF
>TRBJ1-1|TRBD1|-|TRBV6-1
TGTGCCAGTGAATCCGGACAGGGGAACACTGAAGCTTTCTTT
CASESGQGNTEAFF
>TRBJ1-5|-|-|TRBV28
TGTGCCAGCACCCGAACGGGAGTCAATCAGCCCCAGCATTTT
CASTRTGVNQPQHF
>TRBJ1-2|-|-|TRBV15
TGTGCCACCAGTATGAATACAGACTATGGCTACACCTTC
CATSMNTDYGYTF